The 17 T cell receptor beta chains listed next were all sequenced from one sample in a study of T cells in Graves' hyperthyroidism and ophthalmopathy. What was amplified from RNA transcripts were TCR beta CDR3 regions. When the TCR CDR3 underwent first-round RT-PCR, the HTBI primer set was used. One entry per CDR3 protein, called by TCRdb with MiXCR from the multiplex PCR reads. The sample lists approximately 600,000 distinct CDR3 sequences; around 20% were seen once. Sequenced input: blood. These receptors came from a young man with Graves' ophthalmopathy.

The chain carries TRBV28 and TRBJ2-1, with TRBD2 identical over 7 bases. Germline-derived CDR1 and CDR2 are MDHEN and SYDVKM. CDR3 length: 14 residues. The V gene end was trimmed by 4 bases and the J gene end by 13 bases; junction bases not matched to a gene: 13. The CDR3 protein is CASSSPSGTSNQFF. In DNA form, the CDR3 reads TGTGCCAGCAGTTCCCCCAGCGGGACGTCAAATCAGTTCTTC.

The rearrangement uses TRBV6-1 and TRBJ2-1, with D possibly TRBD1 on 6 matching bases. The germline gives CDR1 MNHNS, CDR2 SASEGT. The CDR3 length is 16 residues. The V gene lost 9 bases and the J gene lost 0 bases, with 18 bases spanning the gap. In DNA, the CDR3 is TGTGCCAGTCGAATACCAGGGGCGGGCTCCTACAATGAGCAGTTCTTC. It translates to CASRIPGAGSYNEQFF.

This clonotype was recorded a few times. A much larger clone differs from this one at a single base, so this may be a read error. This chain connects TRBV7-2 to TRBJ2-1; 8 bases fit TRBD2. The CDR3 contains 15 residues. Germline assignment: CDR1 SGHTA and CDR2 FQGNSA. J gave up 3 bases and V 11 bases, and 12 bases lay outside the gene matches. The CDR3 sequence is CAGSLSTSGYNEQFF. As DNA, the CDR3 is TGTGCCGGCTCCCTGAGCACTAGCGGCTACAATGAGCAGTTCTTC.

This clonotype has ten or more counts. The rearrangement uses TRBV7-9 and TRBJ1-1; 7 nucleotides agree with TRBD1. The CDR3 has 14 amino acids. The V gene's germline CDR1 is SEHNR and CDR2 FQNEAQ (reference sequence). J lost 0 bases, V lost 5 bases, and 3 bases had no gene match. The CDR3 bases are TGTGCCAGCAGCCGGGACAGCGTGAACACTGAAGCTTTCTTT. This codes for CASSRDSVNTEAFF.

The genes are TRBV19 and TRBJ2-1; 7 bases fit TRBD2. The CDR3 has 13 amino acids. CDR1 is LNHDA and CDR2 is SQIVND in the germline V gene (reference sequence). After removal of 8 bases from V and 5 bases from J, the junction contained 6 bases not matched to a gene. The CDR3 is CASFSREHNEQFF. The CDR3 DNA follows: TGTGCCAGTTTCTCGCGGGAGCACAATGAGCAGTTCTTC.

The CDR3 region is CASSRPSGLAGTDTQYF. The CDR3 coding sequence is TGTGCCAGCAGCCGGCCGTCGGGACTAGCGGGAACAGATACGCAGTATTTT. The chain uses TRBV3-1 and TRBJ2-3, with 13 bases aligning to TRBD2. Germline values: CDR1 LGHDT, CDR2 YNNKEL (reference sequence). The CDR3 has 17 amino acids. V was pared by 4 bases and J by 3 bases, with 7 bases of the junction left unmatched.

The chain couples TRBV9 to TRBJ2-7; no clear D gene. The CDR3 loop spans 14 amino acids. V gave up 0 bases and J gave up 3 bases, with 10 bases separating them. In germline, CDR1 is SGDLS, CDR2 YYNGEE. The CDR3 loop is CASSVDQAGYEQYF. DNA of the CDR3: TGTGCCAGCAGCGTAGATCAGGCAGGCTACGAGCAGTACTTC. Complete variable domain (other parts from reference TRBV9 and TRBJ2-7): DSGVTQTPKHLITATGQRVTLRCSPRSGDLSVYWYQQSLDQGLQFLIQYYNGEERAKGNILERFSAQQFPDLHSELNLSSLELGDSALYFCASSVDQAGYEQYFGPGTRLTVT.

The V gene is TRBV9, the J gene TRBJ1-1; D perhaps matches TRBD1 (6 bases). The germline V and J ends were trimmed by 4 bases and 1 base, with 17 bases remaining between them. CDR3 size: 16 residues. Germline CDR1 and CDR2: SGDLS and YYNGEE. CDR3 sequence reads: CASSSRPTGQNTEAFF. CDR3 nucleotides: TGTGCCAGCAGCTCCCGACCGACAGGACAGAACACTGAAGCTTTCTTT.

There are a few counts of this clonotype. CDR3 nucleotide sequence: TGTGCCAGCAGCTTGAGACCGAGAAATCAGCCCCAGCATTTT. Translating gives CASSLRPRNQPQHF. The chain carries TRBV5-7 and TRBJ1-5; no firm D call. TRBV5-7 is flagged as an ORF with uncertain function. CDR3 length: 14 residues. V lost 1 base to trimming and J lost 4 bases, with 9 bases between them.

In its sample, this clonotype was seen a few times. The chain recombines TRBV7-9 with TRBJ2-1, with 8 nucleotides matching TRBD2. Looked up from germline, CDR1 is SEHNR and CDR2 is FQNEAQ (reference sequence). CDR3 size: 15 residues. J lost 6 bases, V lost 8 bases, and 12 bases had no gene match. CDR3 loop: CASAAVAGKSNEQFF. CDR3 nucleotides: TGTGCCAGCGCGGCGGTAGCGGGAAAAAGCAATGAGCAGTTCTTC.

This chain uses TRBV28 with TRBJ1-4, with D possibly TRBD1 on 6 matching bases. From germline, CDR1 is MDHEN and CDR2 SYDVKM. V was shortened by 6 bases and J by 8 bases, with 16 bases between the two germline ends. The CDR3 has 14 amino acids. Here the CDR3 reads CASRPTGIGEKLFF. CDR3 nucleotide sequence: TGTGCCAGCAGACCGACAGGTATTGGCGAAAAACTGTTTTTT.

In its sample, this clonotype was seen many times. The chain carries TRBV28 and TRBJ2-1, with 9 positions matching TRBD1. The trim removed 5 bases at V and 3 bases at J, leaving 11 bases unmatched. Per the germline V gene, CDR1 is MDHEN and CDR2 is SYDVKM. The CDR3 has 17 residues. The CDR3 coding sequence is TGTGCCAGCAGTCCAATACGGACAGGGGACTACTACAATGAGCAGTTCTTC. Protein: CASSPIRTGDYYNEQFF. The variable domain in full, with the rest retrieved from reference TRBV28 and TRBJ2-1, is DVKVTQSSRYLVKRTGEKVFLECVQDMDHENMFWYRQDPGLGLRLIYFSYDVKMKEKGDIPEGYSVSREKKERFSLILESASTNQTSMYLCASSPIRTGDYYNEQFFGPGTRLTVL.

Ten or more counts support this clonotype. The chain has TRBV28 and TRBJ1-5; 9 bases fit TRBD1. The length of the CDR3 is 15 residues. Trimming took 5 bases from V and 3 from J; bases not matched to a gene: 5. Germline V gives CDR1 MDHEN, CDR2 SYDVKM. For the CDR3, the DNA is TGTGCCAGCAGTACTGGACAGGGGAACAATCAGCCCCAGCATTTT. This encodes CASSTGQGNNQPQHF. The variable domain in full, with the rest retrieved from reference TRBV28 and TRBJ1-5, is DVKVTQSSRYLVKRTGEKVFLECVQDMDHENMFWYRQDPGLGLRLIYFSYDVKMKEKGDIPEGYSVSREKKERFSLILESASTNQTSMYLCASSTGQGNNQPQHFGDGTRLSIL.

This clonotype showed up just a few times. The V call is TRBV29-1, the J call TRBJ1-1, with D maybe TRBD1 (6 bases). Between the trimmed V and J ends, which lost 6 bases and 7 bases, there was a span of 15 bases. Germline V gene data show CDR1 as SQVTM and CDR2 as ANQGSEA. This CDR3 region has 12 residues. The CDR3 is CSVVQGRFEAFF. CDR3 coding DNA: TGCAGCGTCGTACAGGGCCGTTTTGAAGCTTTCTTT.

V and J are TRBV11-2 and TRBJ1-1; no definite D call. Trimming took 1 base from V and 4 from J, leaving 10 bases between them. Per the germline V gene, CDR1 is SGHAT and CDR2 is FQNNGV. The CDR3 sequence is 14 residues long. This chain's CDR3 is CASSLGPSGTEAFF. CDR3 in DNA: TGTGCCAGCAGCTTAGGTCCATCGGGCACTGAAGCTTTCTTT.

This clonotype was seen ten or more times. The chain has TRBV27 and TRBJ2-1; D unresolved. Germline CDR1 MNHEY, CDR2 SMNVEV (reference sequence). The CDR3 runs to 13 residues. Trimming pared 6 bases from V and 7 bases from J, leaving 13 bases between. The CDR3 protein is CASSSHPRNEQFF. CDR3 nucleotide sequence: TGTGCCAGCAGCTCCCATCCTAGGAATGAGCAGTTCTTC.

This clonotype turned up a few times. The chain uses TRBV7-9 and TRBJ1-3; 7 nucleotides match TRBD1. Germline CDR1 SEHNR, CDR2 FQNEAQ (reference sequence). The V segment lost 1 base and the J segment 2 bases; nucleotides outside the gene matches: 2. The CDR3 runs to 15 residues. The CDR3 bases are TGTGCCAGCAGCTTAGAAGGGGGCACTGGAAACACCATATATTTT. It yields the protein CASSLEGGTGNTIYF.